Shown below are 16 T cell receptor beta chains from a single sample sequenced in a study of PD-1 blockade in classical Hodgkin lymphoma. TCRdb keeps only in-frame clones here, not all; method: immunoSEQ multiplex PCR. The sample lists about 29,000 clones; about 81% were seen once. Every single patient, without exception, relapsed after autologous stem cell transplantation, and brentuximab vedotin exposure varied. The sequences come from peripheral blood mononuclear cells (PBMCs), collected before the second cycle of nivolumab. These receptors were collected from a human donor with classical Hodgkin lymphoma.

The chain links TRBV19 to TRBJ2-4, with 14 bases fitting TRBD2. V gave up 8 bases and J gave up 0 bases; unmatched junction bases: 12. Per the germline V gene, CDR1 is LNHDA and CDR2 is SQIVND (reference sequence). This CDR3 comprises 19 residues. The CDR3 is CASSTRGLAGVLAKNIQYF. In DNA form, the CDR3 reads TGTGCCAGTTCCACCCGGGGACTAGCGGGGGTACTAGCCAAAAACATTCAGTACTTC.

CDR3 loop: CASSYPDEQYF. In DNA, the CDR3 is TGTGCCAGCAGTTACCCCGACGAGCAGTACTTC. The chain combines TRBV6-5 with TRBJ2-7; D call uncertain. The V and J ends lost 2 bases and 5 bases respectively, with 4 bases between them. Germline V gene data show CDR1 as MNHEY and CDR2 as SVGAGI. This CDR3 is built from 11 residues.

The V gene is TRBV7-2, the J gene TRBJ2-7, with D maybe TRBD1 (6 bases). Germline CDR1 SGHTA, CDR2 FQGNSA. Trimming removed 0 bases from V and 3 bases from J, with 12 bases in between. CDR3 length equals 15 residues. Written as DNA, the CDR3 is TGTGCCAGCAGCTTAGCGCCGGGACAAGTCTACGAGCAGTACTTC. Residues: CASSLAPGQVYEQYF.

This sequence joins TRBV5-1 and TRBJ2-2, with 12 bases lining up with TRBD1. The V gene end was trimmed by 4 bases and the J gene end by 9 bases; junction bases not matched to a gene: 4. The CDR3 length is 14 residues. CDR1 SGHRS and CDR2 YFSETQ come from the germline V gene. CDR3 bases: TGCGCCAGCAGCGTTGGGACAGGGGGCAGGGAGCTGTTTTTT. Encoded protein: CASSVGTGGRELFF.

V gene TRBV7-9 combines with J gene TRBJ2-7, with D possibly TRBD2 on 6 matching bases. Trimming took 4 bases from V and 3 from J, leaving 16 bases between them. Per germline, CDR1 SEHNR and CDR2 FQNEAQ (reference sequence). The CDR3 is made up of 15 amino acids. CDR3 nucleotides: TGTGCCAGCAGCTCCGGGAGTTCGGGGGTCTACGAGCAGTACTTC. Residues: CASSSGSSGVYEQYF.

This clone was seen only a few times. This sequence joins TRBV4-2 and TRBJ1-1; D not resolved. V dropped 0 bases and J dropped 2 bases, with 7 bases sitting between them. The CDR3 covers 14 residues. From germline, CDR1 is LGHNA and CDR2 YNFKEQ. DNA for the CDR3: TGTGCCAGCAGCCAAGATCGGCATAACACTGAAGCTTTCTTT. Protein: CASSQDRHNTEAFF.

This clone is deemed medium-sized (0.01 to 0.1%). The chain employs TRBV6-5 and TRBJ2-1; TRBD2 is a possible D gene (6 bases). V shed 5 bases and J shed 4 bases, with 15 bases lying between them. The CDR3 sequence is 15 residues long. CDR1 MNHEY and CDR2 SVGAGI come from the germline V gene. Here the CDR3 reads CASSVVERVYNEQFF. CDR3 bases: TGTGCCAGCAGTGTCGTCGAGCGGGTTTACAATGAGCAGTTCTTC.

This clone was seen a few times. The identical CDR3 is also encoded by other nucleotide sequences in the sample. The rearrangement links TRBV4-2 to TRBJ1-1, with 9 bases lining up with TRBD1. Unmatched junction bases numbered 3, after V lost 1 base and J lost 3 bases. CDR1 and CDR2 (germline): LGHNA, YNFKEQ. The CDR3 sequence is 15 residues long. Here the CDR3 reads CASSQGTGADTEAFF. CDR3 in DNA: TGTGCCAGCAGCCAAGGGACAGGGGCTGACACTGAAGCTTTCTTT.

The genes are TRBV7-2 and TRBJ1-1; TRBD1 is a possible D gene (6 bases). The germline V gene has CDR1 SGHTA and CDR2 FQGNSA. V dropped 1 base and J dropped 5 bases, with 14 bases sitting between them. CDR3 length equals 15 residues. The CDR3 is CASSLGQQGSTEAFF. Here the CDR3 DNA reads TGTGCCAGCAGCTTAGGGCAACAGGGAAGTACTGAAGCTTTCTTT.

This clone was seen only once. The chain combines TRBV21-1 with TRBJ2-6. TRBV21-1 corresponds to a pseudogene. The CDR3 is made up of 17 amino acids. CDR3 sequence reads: CASSVGIQQSRANVLTF. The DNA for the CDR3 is TGTGCCAGCAGTGTTGGGATACAACAAAGTCGGGCCAACGTCCTGACTTTC.

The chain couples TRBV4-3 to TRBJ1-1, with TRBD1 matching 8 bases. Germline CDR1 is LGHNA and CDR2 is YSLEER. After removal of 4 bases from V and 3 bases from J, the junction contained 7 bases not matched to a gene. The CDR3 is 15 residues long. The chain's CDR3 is CASSPSKDRDTEAFF. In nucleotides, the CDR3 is TGCGCCAGCAGCCCTAGCAAGGACAGGGACACTGAAGCTTTCTTT.

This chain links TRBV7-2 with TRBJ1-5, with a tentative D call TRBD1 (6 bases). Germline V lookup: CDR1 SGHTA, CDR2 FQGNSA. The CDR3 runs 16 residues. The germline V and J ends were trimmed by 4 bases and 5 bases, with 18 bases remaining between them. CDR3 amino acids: CASSSTYRDADQPQHF. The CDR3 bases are TGTGCCAGCAGCTCCACGTACAGGGACGCCGATCAGCCCCAGCATTTT.

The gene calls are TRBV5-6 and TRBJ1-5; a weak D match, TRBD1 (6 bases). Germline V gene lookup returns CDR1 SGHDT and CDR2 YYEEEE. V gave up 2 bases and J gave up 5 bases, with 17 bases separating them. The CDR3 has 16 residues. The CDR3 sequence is CASSLSQGREDQPQHF. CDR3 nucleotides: TGTGCCAGCAGCTTATCACAGGGCAGGGAGGATCAGCCCCAGCATTTT.

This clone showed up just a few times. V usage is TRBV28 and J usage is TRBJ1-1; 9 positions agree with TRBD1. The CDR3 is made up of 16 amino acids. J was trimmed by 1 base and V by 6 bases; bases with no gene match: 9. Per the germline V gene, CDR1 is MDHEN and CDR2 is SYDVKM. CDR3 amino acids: CASRQGANLQNTEAFF. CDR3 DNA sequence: TGTGCCAGCAGACAGGGGGCGAATTTGCAGAACACTGAAGCTTTCTTT. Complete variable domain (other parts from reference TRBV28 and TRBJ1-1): DVKVTQSSRYLVKRTGEKVFLECVQDMDHENMFWYRQDPGLGLRLIYFSYDVKMKEKGDIPEGYSVSREKKERFSLILESASTNQTSMYLCASRQGANLQNTEAFFGQGTRLTVV.

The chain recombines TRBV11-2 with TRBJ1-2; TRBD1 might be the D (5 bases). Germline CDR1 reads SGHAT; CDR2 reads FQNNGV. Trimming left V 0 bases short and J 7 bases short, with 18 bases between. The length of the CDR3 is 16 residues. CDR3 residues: CASSLDNRAPRGGYTF. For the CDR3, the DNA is TGTGCCAGCAGCTTAGACAACCGGGCCCCGAGGGGTGGCTACACCTTC. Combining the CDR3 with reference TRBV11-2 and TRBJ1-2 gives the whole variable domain EAGVAQSPRYKIIEKRQSVAFWCNPISGHATLYWYQQILGQGPKLLIQFQNNGVVDDSQLPKDRFSAERLKGVDSTLKIQPAKLEDSAVYLCASSLDNRAPRGGYTFGSGTRLTVV.

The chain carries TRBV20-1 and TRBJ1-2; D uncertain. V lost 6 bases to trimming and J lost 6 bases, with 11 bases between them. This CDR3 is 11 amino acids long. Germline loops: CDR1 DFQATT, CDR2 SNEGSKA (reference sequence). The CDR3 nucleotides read TGCAGTGCACGGACCTTACATGGCTACACCTTC. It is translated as CSARTLHGYTF.